This entry lists 21 T cell receptor beta chains sequenced from one sample in a study of blood T cell repertoires in COVID-19. Generated by immunoSEQ multiplex PCR, the TCRdb table keeps only in-frame clones and is missing some. Of about 150,000 clones detected, roughly 84% appear once; the ten largest clones hold approximately 14%. The sample was peripheral blood. Receptors originate from a man aged 18 to 30 with active or convalescent COVID-19.

The chain is built from TRBV23-1 and TRBJ1-1; D is possibly TRBD1 (5 bases). TRBV23-1 is marked as an open reading frame, function uncertain. The CDR3 contains 17 residues. V lost 4 bases to trimming and J lost 5 bases, with 23 bases between them. The CDR3 DNA reads TGCGCCAGCAGTCTCCCTGGGTTGCTAGGGGCGTCAACTGAAGCTTTCTTT. This codes for CASSLPGLLGASTEAFF.

Here the CDR3 DNA reads TGTGCCAGCAGCCCGCAGGCGGGGGCGGGGGAGACCCAGTACTTC. Translating gives CASSPQAGAGETQYF. The rearrangement joins TRBV4-2 to TRBJ2-5; D possibly corresponds to TRBD2 (7 bases). The CDR3 spans 15 residues. With 4 bases removed from V and 5 bases from J, the gap between germline ends came to 17 bases. Per the germline V gene, CDR1 is LGHNA and CDR2 is YNFKEQ.

This clone was recorded only once. The gene calls are TRBV11-2 and TRBJ2-7; a weak D match, TRBD2 (5 bases). The V end was cut by 1 base, the J end by 3 bases, with 16 bases between. CDR1 is SGHAT and CDR2 is FQNNGV in the germline V gene. The CDR3 is 16 residues long. CDR3 DNA sequence: TGTGCCAGCAGCTTAGGGCGGGCAGCAGAGATCTACGAGCAGTACTTC. Translated, it gives CASSLGRAAEIYEQYF. Full variable domain (outside the CDR3, taken from reference TRBV11-2 and TRBJ2-7): EAGVAQSPRYKIIEKRQSVAFWCNPISGHATLYWYQQILGQGPKLLIQFQNNGVVDDSQLPKDRFSAERLKGVDSTLKIQPAKLEDSAVYLCASSLGRAAEIYEQYFGPGTRLTVT.

The gene calls are TRBV2 and TRBJ2-2; possibly TRBD2 for D (6 bases). The ends were cut back, 8 bases at V and 6 bases at J, with 13 bases in the middle. This CDR3 has 13 amino acids. Germline CDR1 SNHLY, CDR2 FYNNEI. CDR3 in amino acids: CASSRLGAGELFF. The CDR3 DNA reads TGTGCCAGCTCCCGACTAGGGGCCGGGGAGCTGTTTTTT.

The rearrangement links TRBV7-7 to TRBJ1-2; D remains unclear. The CDR3 extends over 10 amino acids. V was shortened by 6 bases and J by 6 bases, with 5 bases between the two germline ends. CDR1 and CDR2 from the germline V gene are SSHAT and FNYEAQ (reference sequence). The CDR3: CASSSDGYTF. The CDR3, as DNA: TGTGCCAGCAGTTCAGATGGCTACACCTTC.

This chain uses TRBV3-1 (or the pseudogene TRBV3-2) with TRBJ2-2, with D possibly being TRBD2 (6 bases). The CDR3 length is 13 residues. Trimming pared 1 base from V and 6 bases from J, leaving 6 bases between. The germline CDR1 and CDR2 sequences are LGHDT and YNNKEL (reference sequence). The DNA for the CDR3 is TGTGCCAGCAGCCAAGGACTAGCCGGGGAGCTGTTTTTT. It encodes CASSQGLAGELFF.

This chain connects TRBV15 to TRBJ1-4; 10 nucleotides agree with TRBD1. The CDR3 is made up of 18 amino acids. Looked up from germline, CDR1 is LNHNV and CDR2 is YYDKDF (reference sequence). The trim removed 2 bases at V and 0 bases at J, leaving 6 bases unmatched. The DNA of the CDR3 is TGTGCCACCAGCAGATACCGGACAGGGGGAGCAACTAATGAAAAACTGTTTTTT. Its translation: CATSRYRTGGATNEKLFF.

This clone was detected a few times. The chain has TRBV19 and TRBJ1-2, with TRBD1 matching over 7 bases. This CDR3 is built from 13 residues. V lost 10 bases and J lost 2; bases outside the gene matches: 7. Per germline, CDR1 LNHDA and CDR2 SQIVND (reference sequence). CDR3: CAIRDSLNYGYTF. The CDR3 DNA is TGTGCCATTCGGGACAGCCTAAACTATGGCTACACCTTC.

This chain joins TRBV10-2 and TRBJ1-1, with 7 bases matching TRBD1. The CDR3 sequence is 15 residues long. Germline V lookup: CDR1 WSHSY, CDR2 SAAADI. Germline trimming cut 0 bases from V and 5 bases from J; bases unmatched to any gene: 6. DNA for the CDR3: TGCGCCAGCAGTGAGTCGATAGGGGGCTATACTGAAGCTTTCTTT. It is translated as CASSESIGGYTEAFF.

Comments on this clone: Other DNA sequences within the sample encode an identical CDR3. The chain uses TRBV5-4 and TRBJ2-3; 10 bases align to TRBD1. This CDR3 has 15 residues. Germline loops: CDR1 SGHNT, CDR2 YYREEE (reference sequence). V shed 3 bases, J shed 4 bases, and the junction held 5 bases outside the gene matches. CDR3 in amino acids: CASSSRDRGSDTQYF. For the CDR3, the DNA is TGTGCCAGCAGCTCGCGGGACAGGGGATCAGATACGCAGTATTTT.

The chain has TRBV5-5 and TRBJ1-2; D may be TRBD1 (6 bases). The CDR3 length is 17 residues. CDR1 is SGHKS and CDR2 is YYEKEE in the germline V gene (reference sequence). V lost 3 bases and J lost 2, with 20 bases in between. The CDR3 DNA sequence: TGTGCCAGCAGCTCGTTAACCGGGACAACCGAGAACTATGGCTACACCTTC. As protein: CASSSLTGTTENYGYTF.

Written as DNA, the CDR3 is TGTGCCAGCACCCAGGGTTATGGCTACACCTTC. Protein product: CASTQGYGYTF. The chain carries TRBV28 and TRBJ1-2, with a weak D call TRBD1 (5 bases). Germline values: CDR1 MDHEN, CDR2 SYDVKM. V was pared by 7 bases and J by 5 bases, with 8 bases between. This CDR3 is 11 amino acids long.

The rearrangement joins TRBV5-1 to TRBJ2-6; the D gene is possibly TRBD1 (6 bases). From germline, CDR1 is SGHRS and CDR2 YFSETQ. V lost 0 bases, J lost 0 bases, and 13 bases lay in between. There are 18 residues in the CDR3. CDR3 loop: CASSLDVLTGSGANVLTF. Written as DNA, the CDR3 is TGCGCCAGCAGCTTGGACGTACTGACAGGCTCTGGGGCCAACGTCCTGACTTTC.

The chain is built from TRBV4-3 and TRBJ2-5; TRBD1 might be the D (6 bases). In germline, CDR1 is LGHNA, CDR2 YSLEER. V was trimmed by 1 base and J by 4 bases, leaving 13 bases between them. The CDR3 loop spans 15 amino acids. The CDR3 nucleotides are TGCGCCAGCAGCCAAGTTGGCGGCAGGGGAGAGACCCAGTACTTC. Translated, it gives CASSQVGGRGETQYF.

The J gene is TRBJ2-3, the V gene TRBV6-1; 10 nucleotides line up with TRBD1. Germline-derived CDR1 and CDR2 are MNHNS and SASEGT. V trimming: 4 bases; J trimming: 6 bases; junction bases outside the gene matches: 10. The CDR3 runs 16 residues. The CDR3 DNA reads as TGTGCCAGCAGTGGACCTAAAGGACAGGGGGTGGATACGCAGTATTTT. Its translation: CASSGPKGQGVDTQYF.

The V and J genes are TRBV6-6 and TRBJ1-1; D ambiguous. The CDR3 has 15 residues. Trimming shortened V by 6 bases and J by 1 base, and 15 bases separated the two germline ends. Germline V lookup: CDR1 MNHNY, CDR2 SVGAGI (reference sequence). CDR3 amino acids: CASSPMGGRNTEAFF. CDR3 nucleotides: TGTGCCAGCAGCCCGATGGGAGGGAGGAACACTGAAGCTTTCTTT.

The rearrangement links TRBV3-1 (or the pseudogene TRBV3-2) to TRBJ2-2; D might be TRBD2 (7 bases). The ends were cut back, 7 bases at V and 4 bases at J, with 16 bases in the middle. CDR1 is LGHDT, CDR2 YNNKEL, per germline (reference sequence). This CDR3 has 15 amino acids. CDR3: CASTRHREGTGELFF. In nucleotides, the CDR3 is TGTGCCAGCACACGTCACAGGGAGGGCACCGGGGAGCTGTTTTTT.

The V call is TRBV2, the J call TRBJ2-7; 9 nucleotides align to TRBD1. The junction had 4 bases not matched to a gene; V was cut back by 6 bases and J by 1 base. CDR3 length: 14 residues. Germline values: CDR1 SNHLY, CDR2 FYNNEI. This chain's CDR3 is CASRAGQGSYEQYF. DNA for the CDR3: TGTGCCAGCAGAGCGGGACAGGGATCCTACGAGCAGTACTTC.

The chain is built from TRBV5-1 and TRBJ2-1, with 8 bases identical to TRBD1. This CDR3 contains 15 residues. V shed 4 bases, J shed 4 bases, and the junction held 7 bases outside the gene matches. Germline V gene data show CDR1 as SGHRS and CDR2 as YFSETQ. The DNA of the CDR3 is TGCGCCAGCAGCGGTCAAGGACAGGGTTACAATGAGCAGTTCTTC. Residues: CASSGQGQGYNEQFF.

The CDR3 reads CATRTSGSTDTQYF. CDR3 DNA sequence: TGCGCCACGAGGACTAGCGGATCCACAGATACGCAGTATTTT. The rearrangement joins TRBV10-2 to TRBJ2-3, with TRBD2 matching 10 bases. Germline lookup yields CDR1 WSHSY and CDR2 SAAADI. CDR3 length: 14 amino acids. The J segment lost 2 bases and the V segment lost 10 bases, leaving 6 bases of the junction unmatched.

The V gene is TRBV12-3 or TRBV12-4, the J gene TRBJ1-5; no firm D call. The CDR3 contains 13 residues. The V end was cut by 6 bases, the J end by 6 bases, with 12 bases between. The CDR3 sequence is CASSRTLLQPQHF. The CDR3 DNA follows: TGTGCCAGCAGCCGAACCCTACTTCAGCCCCAGCATTTT.